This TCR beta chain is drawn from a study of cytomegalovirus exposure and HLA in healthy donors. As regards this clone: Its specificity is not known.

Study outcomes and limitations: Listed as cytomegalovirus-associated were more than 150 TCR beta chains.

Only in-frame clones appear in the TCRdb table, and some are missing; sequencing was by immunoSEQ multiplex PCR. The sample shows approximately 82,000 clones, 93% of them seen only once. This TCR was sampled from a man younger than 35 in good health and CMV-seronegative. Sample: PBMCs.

The CDR3 coding sequence is TGTGCCAGCAGCCAAGAACAGCTTCGGGAGACCCAGTACTTC. Translating gives CASSQEQLRETQYF. This chain joins TRBV4-2 and TRBJ2-5, with D uncertain. CDR1 is LGHNA, CDR2 YNFKEQ, per germline. V lost 0 bases, J lost 5 bases, and 10 bases lay in between. The CDR3 runs 14 residues.